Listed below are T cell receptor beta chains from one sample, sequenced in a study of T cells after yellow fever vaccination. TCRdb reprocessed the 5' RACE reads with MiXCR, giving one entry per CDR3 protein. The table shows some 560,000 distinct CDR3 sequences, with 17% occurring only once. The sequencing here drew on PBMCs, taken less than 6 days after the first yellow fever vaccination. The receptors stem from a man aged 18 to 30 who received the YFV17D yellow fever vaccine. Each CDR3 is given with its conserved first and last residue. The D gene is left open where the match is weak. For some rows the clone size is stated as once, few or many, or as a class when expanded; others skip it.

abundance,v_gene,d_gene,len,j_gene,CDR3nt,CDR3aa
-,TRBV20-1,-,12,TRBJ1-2,TGCAGTGCTCGTCTACCAGGTTATGGCTACACCTTC,CSARLPGYGYTF
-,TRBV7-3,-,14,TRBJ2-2,TGTGCCAGCAGCTTAGCCAGCAACACCGGGGAGCTGTTTTTT,CASSLASNTGELFF
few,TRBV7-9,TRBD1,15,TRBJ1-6,TGTGCCAGCAGCTTAGCGGGACAGGTAACTTCACCCCTCCACTTT,CASSLAGQVTSPLHF
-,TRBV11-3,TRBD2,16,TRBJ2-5,TGTGCCAGCAGCTACTCCCGGGCGGGGGTCCAAGAGACCCAGTACTTC,CASSYSRAGVQETQYF
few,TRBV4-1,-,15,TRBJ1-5,TGCGCCAGCAGCCTACAGGGTAACAGCAATCAGCCCCAGCATTTT,CASSLQGNSNQPQHF
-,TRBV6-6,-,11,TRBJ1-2,TGTGCCAGCAGGGCAGGGGAGGGCTACACCTTC,CASRAGEGYTF
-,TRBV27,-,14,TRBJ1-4,TGTGCCAGCAGGAGAACAGGTGCACCGGGAAAACTGTTTTTT,CASRRTGAPGKLFF
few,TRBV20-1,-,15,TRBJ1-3,TGCAGTGCCGCCGACAAGCTCGTCTCTGGAAACACCATATATTTT,CSAADKLVSGNTIYF
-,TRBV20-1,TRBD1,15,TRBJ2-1,TGCAGTGCTACCAGCCGGGACAGGGGCGACAATGAGCAGTTCTTC,CSATSRDRGDNEQFF
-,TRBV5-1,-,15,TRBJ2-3,TGCGCCAGCAGACTTACAGGGAAGGTCACAGATACGCAGTATTTT,CASRLTGKVTDTQYF
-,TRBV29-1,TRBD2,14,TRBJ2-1,TGCAGCGTTGGCGGGACGGTAGCGGGCAATGAGCAGTTCTTC,CSVGGTVAGNEQFF
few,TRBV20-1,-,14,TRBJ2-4,TGCAGTGCTAGAGATTTGAGGCGGGGAAACATTCAGTACTTC,CSARDLRRGNIQYF
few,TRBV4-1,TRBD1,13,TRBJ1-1,TGCGCCAGCAGCCTCATCGGGACAGCTGAAGCTTTCTTT,CASSLIGTAEAFF
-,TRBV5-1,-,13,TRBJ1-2,TGCGCCAGCAGCGTCCCTCAGGGTTATGGCTACACCTTC,CASSVPQGYGYTF
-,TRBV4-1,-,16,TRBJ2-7,TGCGCCAGCAGCCAAGATCGGTCCGGGCAGGGCTACGAGCAGTACTTC,CASSQDRSGQGYEQYF
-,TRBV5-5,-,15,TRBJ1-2,TGTGCCAGCAGCTTGGTCCCAGGGAACCCAAATGGCTACACCTTC,CASSLVPGNPNGYTF
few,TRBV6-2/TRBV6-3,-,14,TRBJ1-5,TGTGCCAGCAGGAGGGGGTACCAGGGTCAGCCCCAGCATTTT,CASRRGYQGQPQHF
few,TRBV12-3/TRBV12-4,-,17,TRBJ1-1,TGTGCCAGCATCGGGGCCCGGGGGCTAAGGAGGTACACTGAAGCTTTCTTT,CASIGARGLRRYTEAFF
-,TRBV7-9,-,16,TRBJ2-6,TGTGCCAGCAGCCCCTCGACTGGGGCCGGGGCCAACGTCCTGACTTTC,CASSPSTGAGANVLTF
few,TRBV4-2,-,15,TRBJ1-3,TGTGCCAGCAGCCCGGGACGGAACTCTGGAAACACCATATATTTT,CASSPGRNSGNTIYF
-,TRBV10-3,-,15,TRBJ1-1,TGTGCCATCAGGGATCAGGGGAGTTGGGGCACTGAAGCTTTCTTT,CAIRDQGSWGTEAFF
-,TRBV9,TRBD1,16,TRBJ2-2,TGTGCCAGCAGCGCGCAAACAGGGGCGTTAAGCGGGGAGCTGTTTTTT,CASSAQTGALSGELFF
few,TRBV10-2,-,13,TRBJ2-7,TGCGCCAGCAGTGGGAGGGACTTACGTGGGCAGTACTTC,CASSGRDLRGQYF